One sample yielded the 18 T cell receptor beta chains listed below, sequenced in a study of shared clonotypes between healthy human individuals. Repertoires were generated with immunoSEQ multiplex PCR, while TCRdb's copy carries only in-frame clones and drops some. This sample has approximately 440,000 clones, with 60% to 80% found just once. The sample consisted of PBMCs. The receptors here all came from a woman aged 35 to 49 in good health. Some clones in this sample may be carry-over from other donors' samples.

The J gene is TRBJ1-5, the V gene TRBV29-1, with 9 bases that match TRBD1. V shed 4 bases and J 5 bases; nucleotides not matched to a gene: 6. The germline V gene encodes CDR1 SQVTM and CDR2 ANQGSEA. The length of the CDR3 is 14 residues. DNA of the CDR3: TGCAGCGTTGGGGGGACAGGGAGTTATCAGCCCCAGCATTTT. Translated, it gives CSVGGTGSYQPQHF.

The V gene is TRBV7-2, the J gene TRBJ2-3; the match to TRBD2 covers 11 bases. CDR1 is SGHTA and CDR2 is FQGNSA in the germline V gene. There are 16 residues in the CDR3. The V gene end was trimmed by 4 bases and the J gene end by 3 bases; junction bases not matched to a gene: 6. In nucleotides, the CDR3 is TGTGCCAGCAGCTCCAGACTAGCGGGACCGACAGATACGCAGTATTTT. Its translation: CASSSRLAGPTDTQYF.

The chain recombines TRBV2 with TRBJ2-3; 9 nucleotides agree with TRBD2. CDR3 size: 17 residues. J was trimmed by 3 bases and V by 3 bases; bases with no gene match: 10. Germline values: CDR1 SNHLY, CDR2 FYNNEI. The CDR3 coding sequence is TGTGCCAGCAGTGATTCCGGCGGGAGGGCCGGTACAGATACGCAGTATTTT. Its translation is CASSDSGGRAGTDTQYF.

This clone came up once. The chain couples TRBV4-3 to TRBJ1-3; TRBD1 agrees at 8 bases. Trimming removed 0 bases from V and 2 bases from J; junction bases left unmatched: 0. CDR1 is LGHNA and CDR2 is YSLEER in the germline V gene. The CDR3 length is 15 residues. Written as DNA, the CDR3 is TGCGCCAGCAGCCAAGAGGACAGGGCTGGAAACACCATATATTTT. Its protein product is CASSQEDRAGNTIYF.

V is TRBV28 and J is TRBJ2-1, with no clear D. The CDR3 consists of 10 residues. V was pared by 5 bases and J by 10 bases, with 6 bases between. Looked up from germline, CDR1 is MDHEN and CDR2 is SYDVKM. Here the CDR3 reads CASSHNEQFF. The CDR3 region has the DNA TGTGCCAGCAGTCATAACGAGCAGTTCTTC.

The gene calls are TRBV7-9 and TRBJ1-1; a weak D match, TRBD1 (6 bases). With 5 bases removed from V and 3 bases from J, the gap between germline ends came to 25 bases. Germline loops: CDR1 SEHNR, CDR2 FQNEAQ (reference sequence). The CDR3 extends over 18 amino acids. CDR3 in DNA: TGTGCCAGCAGCCCTCTGTGGGGGCTAGGCATACTTCACACTGAAGCTTTCTTT. Protein sequence: CASSPLWGLGILHTEAFF. The full variable domain, with the rest looked up from reference TRBV7-9 and TRBJ1-1, is DTGVSQNPRHKITKRGQNVTFRCDPISEHNRLYWYRQTLGQGPEFLTYFQNEAQLEKSRLLSDRFSAERPKGSFSTLEIQRTEQGDSAMYLCASSPLWGLGILHTEAFFGQGTRLTVV.

This clone was counted a single time. This sequence joins TRBV7-2 and TRBJ2-7; TRBD2 agrees at 9 bases. The ends lost 5 bases at V and 12 bases at J; junction bases unmatched: 14. Germline values: CDR1 SGHTA, CDR2 FQGNSA. The length of the CDR3 is 14 residues. The CDR3 protein is CASSPSGTSSSGYF. The CDR3 nucleotides are TGTGCCAGCAGCCCGTCCGGGACTAGCTCCAGTGGGTACTTC.

This clone showed up just once. The chain combines TRBV29-1 with TRBJ2-1, with D tentatively TRBD1 (7 bases). The germline CDR1 and CDR2 sequences are SQVTM and ANQGSEA. The length of the CDR3 is 15 residues. V was shortened by 0 bases and J by 9 bases, with 18 bases between the two germline ends. The CDR3 loop reads CSVEDPAGGSGEQFF. The CDR3 nucleotides read TGCAGCGTTGAAGATCCGGCAGGGGGGAGCGGTGAGCAGTTCTTC.

This rearrangement joins TRBV25-1 to TRBJ2-5; the D gene is possibly TRBD2 (5 bases). The ends were cut back, 3 bases at V and 9 bases at J, with 20 bases in the middle. This CDR3 has 15 residues. The germline CDR1 and CDR2 sequences are MGHDK and SYGVNS. The CDR3 here is CASSDPLGRSGAQYF. The DNA of the CDR3 is TGTGCCAGCAGTGACCCTCTTGGGCGGTCCGGGGCCCAGTACTTC.

J is TRBJ1-2 and V is TRBV6-5; 8 bases line up with TRBD1. Germline V gene data show CDR1 as MNHEY and CDR2 as SVGAGI. With 3 bases clipped from V and 7 bases from J, the junction kept 10 bases outside the gene matches. The CDR3 totals 15 residues. CDR3 coding DNA: TGTGCCAGCAGTTATCAACAGGGGGGTGACGGTGGCTACACCTTC. This gives the protein CASSYQQGGDGGYTF.

As for this clone: Other DNA sequences in the sample encode the same CDR3. The rearrangement links TRBV5-4 to TRBJ2-3; 12 bases are shared with TRBD2. This CDR3 has 16 amino acids. J gave up 2 bases and V 4 bases, and 5 bases lay outside the gene matches. Germline V gene data show CDR1 as SGHNT and CDR2 as YYREEE (reference sequence). CDR3 nucleotides: TGTGCCAGCAGCGCTGGACTAGCGGGATCCACAGATACGCAGTATTTT. It codes for CASSAGLAGSTDTQYF.

This chain connects TRBV2 to TRBJ2-7; the D gene is possibly TRBD1 (6 bases). The V end lost 7 bases, the J end lost 5 bases, and 18 bases lay between the germline ends. Germline CDR1 SNHLY, CDR2 FYNNEI. The CDR3 loop spans 14 amino acids. The CDR3 is CASIHRAFTHEQYF. CDR3 in DNA: TGTGCCAGCATCCACAGGGCCTTTACTCACGAGCAGTACTTC.

With regard to this clone: A far larger clone is one base from this, pointing to a likely read error. The V gene is TRBV11-2, the J gene TRBJ2-5; D unclear. The CDR3 spans 11 residues. The ends were cut back, 5 bases at V and 0 bases at J, with 1 base in the middle. Germline V gives CDR1 SGHAT, CDR2 FQNNGV. The CDR3 bases are TGTGCCAGCAGCCACCAAGAGACCCAGTACTTC. The encoded protein is CASSHQETQYF.

The chain's CDR3 is CAWVSGANVLTF. In DNA, the CDR3 is TGTGCCTGGGTTTCTGGGGCCAACGTCCTGACTTTC. The chain recombines TRBV30 with TRBJ2-6, with D unresolved. The CDR3 consists of 12 residues. The germline V gene encodes CDR1 GTSNPN and CDR2 SVGIG (reference sequence). V was trimmed by 5 bases and J by 1 base, leaving 3 bases between them.

This sequence joins TRBV2 and TRBJ2-7; D gene uncertain. CDR1 is SNHLY, CDR2 FYNNEI, per germline. CDR3 size: 13 residues. Trimming left V 4 bases short and J 7 bases short, with 14 bases between. CDR3 sequence (DNA): TGTGCCAGCAGTGTCGACGGCTTGGGGGAGCAGTACTTC. It is translated as CASSVDGLGEQYF.

A remark on this clone: Sequence at one end of the junction differs from germline and may be a read error. The rearrangement uses TRBV28 and TRBJ2-7; tentative D call: TRBD2 (6 bases). The CDR3 runs to 12 residues. Per the germline V gene, CDR1 is MDHEN and CDR2 is SYDVKM. DNA for the CDR3: TGTGCCAGCAGTCTCCTGGGGGGATCTGCCTTCTTC. Amino acids: CASSLLGGSAFF.

This clone occurred many times. The J gene is TRBJ2-7, the V gene TRBV13; 8 bases align to TRBD2. Germline loops: CDR1 PRHDT, CDR2 FYEKMQ (reference sequence). CDR3 length: 16 amino acids. The ends lost 2 bases at V and 5 bases at J; junction bases unmatched: 11. The CDR3 nucleotides read TGTGCCAGCAGCTTAATCCCCAGCGGGAGCGGGGACGAGCAGTACTTC. Translated: CASSLIPSGSGDEQYF.

The CDR3 region is CASSHRVGQGYEQYF. DNA for the CDR3: TGTGCCAGCAGCCATCGGGTGGGACAGGGTTACGAGCAGTACTTC. This chain joins TRBV6-5 and TRBJ2-7, with TRBD1 matching 9 bases. CDR1 and CDR2 from the germline V gene are MNHEY and SVGAGI. The CDR3 sequence is 15 residues long. J lost 4 bases, V lost 6 bases, and 10 bases had no gene match.